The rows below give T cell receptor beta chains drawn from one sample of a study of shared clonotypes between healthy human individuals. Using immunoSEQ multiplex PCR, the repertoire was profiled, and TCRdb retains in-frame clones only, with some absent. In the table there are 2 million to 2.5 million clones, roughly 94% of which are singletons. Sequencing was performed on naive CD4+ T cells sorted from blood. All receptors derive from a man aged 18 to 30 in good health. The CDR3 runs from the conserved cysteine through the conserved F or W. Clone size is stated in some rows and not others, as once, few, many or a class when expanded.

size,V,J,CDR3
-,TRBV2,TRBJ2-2,CASSETGVVNTGELFF
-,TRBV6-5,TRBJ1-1,CASSYGSGVNTEAFF
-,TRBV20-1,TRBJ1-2,CSAPPVSGYTF
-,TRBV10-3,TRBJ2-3,CAISEPDRALIDTQYF
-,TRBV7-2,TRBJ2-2,CASITGGTSSGRAFGELFF
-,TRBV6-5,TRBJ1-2,CASSLLRAGSDGYTF
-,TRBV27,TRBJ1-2,CASSLVPRRGGYTF
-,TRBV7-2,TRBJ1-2,CASSYGWNYGYTF
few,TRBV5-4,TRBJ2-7,CASGRDSGIYEQYF
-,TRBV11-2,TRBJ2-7,CASSFLPNEQYF
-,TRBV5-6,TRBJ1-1,CASSFGTGVGNTEAFF
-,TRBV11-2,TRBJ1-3,CASSLRQLGNTIYF
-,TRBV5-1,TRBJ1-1,CASSLDERPHTEAFF
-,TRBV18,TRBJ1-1,CASSPRKGGNTEAFF
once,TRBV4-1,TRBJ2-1,CASSQESPRGGLSSYNEQFF
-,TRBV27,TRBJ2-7,CASLPPGRWAPYEQYF
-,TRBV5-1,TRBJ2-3,CASSSPRGRTTDTQYF
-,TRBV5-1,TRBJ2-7,CASSLDLGTDTYEQYF
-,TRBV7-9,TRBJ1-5,CASSLASGQGNQPQHF
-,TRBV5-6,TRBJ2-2,CASSLMDRDAGELFF
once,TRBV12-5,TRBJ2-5,CASGLVLSGQQETQYF
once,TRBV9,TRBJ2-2,CASSGLVAGELFF
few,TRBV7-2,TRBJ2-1,CASSLAGQGYNEQFF
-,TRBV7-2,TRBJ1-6,CASSSQGFGSPLHF
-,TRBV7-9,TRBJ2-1,CASSLGTVLYNEQFF
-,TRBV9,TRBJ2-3,CASSASGRTDTQYF
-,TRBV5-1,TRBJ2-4,CASSLEENIQYF
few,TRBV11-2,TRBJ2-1,CASSYRGSYNEQFF
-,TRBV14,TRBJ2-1,CASTKNRDGGRSEQFF
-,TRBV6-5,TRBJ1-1,CASTRGTEAFF
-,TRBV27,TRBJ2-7,CASSLRGNYEQYF
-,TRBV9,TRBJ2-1,CASSVAGQSYNEQFF
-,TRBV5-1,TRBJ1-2,CASKMGGNDYGYTF
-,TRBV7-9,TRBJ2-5,CASSAGLAGEETQYF
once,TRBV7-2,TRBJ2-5,CASTVIPSAPYF
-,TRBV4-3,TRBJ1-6,CASSQDMGKRSPLHF
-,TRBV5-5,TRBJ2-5,CASSSSGRRYQETQYF
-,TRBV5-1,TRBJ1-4,CASSLRDRGRGAEKLFF
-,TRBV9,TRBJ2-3,CASSTEWTSGLTDTQYF
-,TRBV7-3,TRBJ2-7,CASSLEAGSSYEQYF
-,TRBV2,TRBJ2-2,CASSGTSNTGELFF
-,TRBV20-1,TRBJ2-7,CSARAGESQYF
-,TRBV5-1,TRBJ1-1,CASRGEMNTEAFF
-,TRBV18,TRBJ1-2,CASSFDLSDSQGYTF
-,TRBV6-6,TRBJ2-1,CARREKATGWQFF